This T cell receptor (beta chain) was profiled in a study of T-cell memory formation after mild COVID-19. A few counts support this clonotype. Trimming took 2 bases from V and 4 from J; bases not matched to a gene: 9. Per the germline V gene, CDR1 is DFQATT and CDR2 is SNEGSKA (reference sequence). The CDR3 contains 16 residues. TCRdb called the 5' RACE reads again in MiXCR, with one record for every CDR3 protein. The sample includes around 300,000 distinct CDR3 sequences, approximately 19% seen only once; the top ten take roughly 21%. Material for sequencing was PBMCs or a T cell subset sorted from them (not recorded which). The TCR sequence derives from a man aged 18-30 years who had mild COVID-19 (a few samples of this study predate the infection). Cell type and time point are not known. V and J are TRBV20-1 and TRBJ2-7, with 12 nucleotides matching TRBD1. CDR3 amino acids: CSARSPGQGALYEQYF. The CDR3 nucleotides read TGCAGTGCTAGATCTCCGGGACAGGGGGCTTTGTACGAGCAGTACTTC.